The entry that follows covers one T cell receptor (beta chain) sequence. The run of the v3.0 immunoSEQ assay was at survey level. Sequenced by immunoSEQ multiplex PCR; TCRdb stores in-frame clones only, minus some. The sample lists tens of thousands of clones; around four fifths were seen once. The sample originates from a study of long-term antiretroviral therapy in people with HIV. The V end was cut by 5 bases, the J end by 2 bases, with 9 bases between. The CDR3 is 12 residues long. Germline assignment: CDR1 SQVTM and CDR2 ANQGSEA. The V and J genes are TRBV29-1 and TRBJ1-1, with D perhaps matching TRBD1 (5 bases). Sample: unsorted PBMCs, taken 1.6 years after starting antiretroviral therapy. The receptor was isolated from a man aged 40-49 years with HIV. This CDR3 reads CSVQTGNTEAFF. The CDR3 DNA reads TGCAGCGTTCAAACAGGTAACACTGAAGCTTTCTTT.